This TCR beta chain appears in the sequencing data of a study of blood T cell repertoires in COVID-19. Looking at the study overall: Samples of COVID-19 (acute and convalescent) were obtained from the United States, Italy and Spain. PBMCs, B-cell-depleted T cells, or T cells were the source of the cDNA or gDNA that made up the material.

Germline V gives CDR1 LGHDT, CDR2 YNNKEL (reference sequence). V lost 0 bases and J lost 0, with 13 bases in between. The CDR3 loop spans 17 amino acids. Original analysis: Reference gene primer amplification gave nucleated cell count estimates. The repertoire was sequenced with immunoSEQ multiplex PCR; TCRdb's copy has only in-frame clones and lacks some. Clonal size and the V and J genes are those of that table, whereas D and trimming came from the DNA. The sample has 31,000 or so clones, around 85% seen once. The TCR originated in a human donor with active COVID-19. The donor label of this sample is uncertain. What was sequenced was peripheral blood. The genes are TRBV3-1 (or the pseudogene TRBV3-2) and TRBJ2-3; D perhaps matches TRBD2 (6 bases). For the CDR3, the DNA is TGTGCCAGCAGCCAAGACTCTAGCGTAATAAGCACAGATACGCAGTATTTT. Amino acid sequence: CASSQDSSVISTDTQYF.